What follows is one T cell receptor beta chain and its context. Its specificity is not known. TCRdb itself ran the 5' RACE reads through MiXCR, one entry per CDR3 protein. Of 200,000 or so distinct CDR3 sequences listed, more than 6.5% were seen once; the top ten hold approximately 0.99%. This entry is derived from a study of T cells after yellow fever vaccination. The study's findings and limits: Reappearance after the booster was seen for most primary-vaccination clones, at 95% to 98% CD4 and roughly 90% CD8. Weaker in magnitude, the secondary response showed a faster peak on day 5 versus 15. The CD4 compartment and the CD8 compartment contained a small share of clonotypes in common.

This sequence originates from a man in his thirties or forties who received the YFV17D yellow fever vaccine. Sample: CD4+ T cells sorted from PBMCs, taken on the day of the yellow fever booster vaccination.

CDR3 residues: CASSRRTSGNTGELFF. CDR3 nucleotide sequence: TGTGCCAGCAGCCGTCGGACTAGCGGGAACACCGGGGAGCTGTTTTTT. The V and J genes are TRBV11-2 and TRBJ2-2, with 10 positions matching TRBD2. Germline-derived CDR1 and CDR2 are SGHAT and FQNNGV. Trimming took 5 bases from V and 1 from J; bases not matched to a gene: 4. This CDR3 spans 16 amino acids.